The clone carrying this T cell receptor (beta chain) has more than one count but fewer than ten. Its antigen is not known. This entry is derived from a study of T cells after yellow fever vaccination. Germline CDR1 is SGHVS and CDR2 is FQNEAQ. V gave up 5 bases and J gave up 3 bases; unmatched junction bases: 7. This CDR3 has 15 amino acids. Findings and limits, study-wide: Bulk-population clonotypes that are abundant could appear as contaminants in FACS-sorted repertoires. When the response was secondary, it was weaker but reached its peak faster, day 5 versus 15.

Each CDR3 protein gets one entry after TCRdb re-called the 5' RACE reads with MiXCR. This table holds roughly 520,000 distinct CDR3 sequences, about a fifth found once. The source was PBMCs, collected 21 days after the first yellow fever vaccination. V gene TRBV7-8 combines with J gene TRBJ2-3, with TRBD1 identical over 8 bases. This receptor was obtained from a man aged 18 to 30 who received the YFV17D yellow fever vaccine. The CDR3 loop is CASSPDYRGTDTQYF. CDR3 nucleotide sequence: TGTGCCAGCAGCCCGGACTACAGGGGGACAGATACGCAGTATTTT. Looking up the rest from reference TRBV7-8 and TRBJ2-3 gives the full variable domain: GAGVSQSPRYKVAKRGQDVALRCDPISGHVSLFWYQQALGQGPEFLTYFQNEAQLDKSGLPSDRFFAERPEGSVSTLKIQRTQQEDSAVYLCASSPDYRGTDTQYFGPGTRLTVL.